These T cell receptor beta chains were read from a single sample in a study of shared clonotypes between healthy human individuals. This table comes from immunoSEQ multiplex PCR, and its TCRdb copy is limited to in-frame clones, with some not included. Of 550,000 to 850,000 clones listed, roughly 72% are singletons. The sequencing input was memory CD4+ T cells sorted from blood. Every receptor here comes from a woman aged 30 to 39 in good health. CDR3s leave out the opening cysteine and the closing phenylalanine or tryptophan.

V gene,J gene,CDR3 protein
TRBV5-1,TRBJ1-1,ASSLEVNTEAF
TRBV14,TRBJ1-2,ASSQGQEGYGYT
TRBV4-2,TRBJ1-1,ASSHPGQGTEAF
TRBV5-4,TRBJ1-2,ASSLGTDLNYGYT
TRBV6-6,TRBJ2-1,ASSSINNEQF
TRBV11-1,TRBJ2-3,ASSLVQVDTDTQY
TRBV2,TRBJ1-3,ASSRGQAGGYSGNTIY
TRBV28,TRBJ1-1,ASSLYTGLVQSTEAF
TRBV10-3,TRBJ2-1,AIRTGTFDNEQF
TRBV27,TRBJ2-3,ASTREGTTDTQY
TRBV18,TRBJ2-2,ASSPAGTENTGELF
TRBV5-1,TRBJ2-5,ASSAGPSEQETQY
TRBV7-2,TRBJ2-7,ASSGRPIYEQY
TRBV11-2,TRBJ2-6,ASSPGVVGYSGANVLT
TRBV21-1,TRBJ2-2,ASSKVTGPSDWRLF
TRBV19,TRBJ2-5,ASSPTRTGSGETQY
TRBV27,TRBJ2-1,ASSSPGLARYNEQF
TRBV7-9,TRBJ1-2,ASSLTQGRDGYT
TRBV6-6,TRBJ2-1,ASDPGTGYNEQF
TRBV7-9,TRBJ1-3,AMMRGTGNTIY
TRBV6-6,TRBJ1-2,ASSSLLVEGNDGYT
TRBV7-2,TRBJ2-3,ASSSSGLPSTDTQY
TRBV7-5,TRBJ1-5,VRSSLTGDNQPQH
TRBV6-1,TRBJ2-1,ASSEGLPGVEQF
TRBV19,TRBJ2-2,ASRKTVNTGELF
TRBV19,TRBJ2-1,ATRTSGRSTNEQF
TRBV2,TRBJ1-5,ASCKGLRENQPQH
TRBV19,TRBJ1-2,ASSTQGIHGGYT
TRBV19,TRBJ2-7,ASKRAGDFYEQY
TRBV2,TRBJ1-2,ASRGEGTSNYGYT